This T cell receptor (beta chain) was observed in a study of cytomegalovirus exposure and HLA in healthy donors (dated 2017 in TCRdb). With regard to the full study: According to an earlier analysis of 587 of the donors, about 179 million T cells yielded roughly 100 million unique TCR beta sequences and about 280 Gb of sequence data. The study used immunosequencing to profile the T cell repertoires of around 600 subjects and linked those repertoires to cytomegalovirus serostatus. HLA typing covered class I and class II loci at four-digit resolution. Donor age, sex, ethnicity and CMV serostatus were compiled alongside the repertoire data. Of the roughly 390 genotyped donors, roughly 85% fell in the genetic ancestry cluster associated with self-reported Caucasian donors. In a later analysis, previously published TCR beta repertoires from 600 to 850 donors were re-analyzed and high-resolution HLA genotyping was added so that TCR occurrence patterns could be studied. The number of donors typed differed by locus, with about 629-630 for A, B, C, DRB1 and DQB1, roughly 520 for DQA1, 606 for DPA1, and some 440 for DPB1. In the later analysis, no new phenotypic data were used to find candidate immune exposures; instead, reliance was placed on TCR beta sequences and their occurrence across donors. To decide whether each TCR beta V gene segment behaved as functional or pseudogenic, an earlier analysis of approximately 620 of the donors relied on high-throughput TCR beta sequencing. Besides the first cohort of around 700 subjects, a separate validation cohort made up of 90 to 150 different subjects was used. Roughly five DR-DQ haplotypes were treated as single units for association and clustering because of strong linkage in the cohort. The aim of the study was to test whether cataloging public T cell receptors could identify signatures of past pathogen exposure. An early release covering roughly 600 HLA-typed donors comprised approximately 290 gigabases of sequencing data and tens of millions of unique TCR sequences. A later genetic analysis took genome-wide SNP genotypes for about 55% of the 666 donors and used that subset as a discovery cohort. All discovery cohort repertoires had been generated using a single sequencing platform. Among 398 genotyped donors of the cohort, an average of about 220,000 unique TCR beta nucleotide sequences was sequenced per donor, of which 15% to 20% were non-productive. The study combined high-throughput TCR immunosequencing, statistical association of individual TCRs with disease status, and machine learning to predict cytomegalovirus infection status.

Library preparation employed the immunoSEQ multiplex PCR assay. For the multiplex PCR, a mixture combining 60 forward primers for TCR Vbeta segments and 13 reverse primers for TCR Jbeta segments was used. A multiplex PCR assay on genomic DNA amplified the CDR3 region of rearranged TCR beta genes. The amplified TCR beta libraries were sequenced on the Illumina HiSeq System as 87-base-pair reads. The original pipeline was this. A later analysis counted about 80 million unique TCR beta chains across the 666 repertoires, and around 12 million of these chains were shared by at least two donors. Raw reads were error-corrected and collapsed into unique sequences by a nearest-neighbor algorithm in which closely related sequences were merged to remove PCR and sequencing errors. V, D and J gene segments were assigned by aligning CDR3 sequences to IMGT reference sequences. For a sequence to be retained, at least a six-nucleotide match to both a V gene segment and a J gene segment was required. A rearrangement was called productive if the CDR3 had no stop codons and remained in frame with V and J, and every other rearrangement was called non-productive. CDR3 was defined by IMGT convention, running from the second conserved V-encoded cysteine to the conserved J-encoded phenylalanine. In an earlier analysis of 500 to 650 of the donors, sequences lacking an unambiguous match to a single V gene segment were excluded. An earlier analysis of a few hundred of the donors called V segments functional above 56.7% productive rearrangements and segregating when the between-donor standard deviation exceeded 5%. A statistical classification framework was built to diagnose cytomegalovirus status from the catalog of TCR beta chain sequences. V and J gene assignment, in a later analysis, came from comparing TCR nucleotide sequences with IMGT/GENE-DB human TR gene sequences. In a later analysis, CDR3 sequences and most-parsimonious VDJ recombination scenarios were assigned using the TCRdist pipeline. A later analysis defined each TCR beta chain by its CDR3 amino acid sequence plus V-gene family, and excluded reads lacking a unique V-gene family. A later analysis removed 550 to 700 highly shared, low-generation-probability nucleotide sequences to deal with suspected cross-contamination and a sequencing artifact. A later analysis calculated a clonal expansion index for each public chain from normalized within-repertoire ranks of inferred template counts. In a later analysis, generation probabilities were computed with a VDJ recombination model fitted to out-of-frame rearrangements, and the resulting probabilities were checked against IGoR. A later analysis scored TCR-TCR, TCR-HLA and TCR-CMV co-occurrence with hypergeometric tests, applying a repertoire-size bias correction to TCR pairs. A later analysis estimated false discovery rates by permuting HLA or CMV assignments 20 times. A later analysis grouped co-occurring TCRs with DBSCAN, adding TCRdist sequence similarity when clustering within HLA-allele-positive subsets. Repertoires with fewer than 30,000 or more than 120,000 public chains were left out of co-occurrence clustering, as were about 5 repertoires with anomalous nucleotide sharing. TCRdb provides this immuneACCESS table in a form limited to in-frame rearrangements. Some clones are lacking; in checked studies, under half of them reflect an unresolved V gene, and why the rest are absent is not known. The DNA gave D and trimming, while V, J and clone size come from that table. Counted in this sample were fewer than 200,000 clones; around three quarters of them appeared once. The ten largest clones represent 13% to 15% of the sample.

The cohort consisted of some 730 healthy bone marrow donors. All cohort members were sampled while nominally healthy, although unrecorded immune exposures were likely present. The donor tested CMV seropositive and was one of the 289 seropositive cohort members. A peripheral blood sample was collected from each donor, and TCR beta sequencing was performed on peripheral blood mononuclear cells. The Qiagen DNeasy Blood Extraction Kit was used to extract genomic DNA from the blood cell samples. Note on this clone: The clone's antigen remains unknown. It has no much larger one-base neighbor in the sample; base qualities were not kept.

From the cysteine up to the phenylalanine, the CDR3 has a length of 15 residues. The sequence is cut down to CDR3 DNA, 45 bases in frame from base 1. CDR1 and CDR2 are read off the germline V gene as LGHNA and YNFKEQ. V gives up 6 bases and J gives up 5 bases, and the segment between their germline ends measures 17 bases. The full study reports these points: The sequencing pipeline was judged likely to have produced a cluster of highly shared sequence variants as a technical artifact. Presence/absence analyses assumed roughly uniform sequencing depth across donors, an assumption that may not hold. A later genetic analysis reported fewer N-insertions in productive TCRs among donors in an Asian-associated ancestry cluster than the roughly 640-donor mean. Some IMGT-functional V segments, including TRBV6-2 and TRBV6-3, could not be told apart with the 87-base-pair reads, so those segments were excluded. The study gave a list of 150 to 200 TCR beta chains associated with cytomegalovirus. Because counts were too low, under 20 rarely observed V segments, including chromosome 9 orphons, were left out of the earlier analysis of 500 to 650 of the donors. According to a later analysis, most CMV-associated TCR beta chains appeared to be HLA-restricted, and the HLA associations seemed to be driven largely by CMV exposure. Because HLA typing was unavailable for some donors at each locus, only the typed subset was used in association tests. Across donors, most TCR sequences were observed very rarely, whereas some public TCRs were present in many individuals. In this cohort, only TCR beta chains were sequenced, and detectable features were limited by the absence of alpha or paired-chain data. In a later analysis, TCR association rates were found to vary across HLA loci, with the most associated TCRs seen for DRB1 alleles and the fewest for HLA-C alleles. Compared with equally common non-associated chains, HLA-associated TCR beta chains in a later analysis were more clonally expanded and had lower generation probabilities. A few of the identified cytomegalovirus-associated TCR beta chains were confirmed in vitro to be specific for cytomegalovirus antigens. A further reported finding was that TCR beta sequences accurately predicted the HLA-A and HLA-B alleles for most subjects in the first cohort. It was suggested by the authors that the approach could potentially be generalized to other disease states and immunological phenotypes. A later analysis associated around 16,000 TCR beta sequences with specific HLA alleles at a false discovery rate of 0.05. The classifier was reported to diagnose cytomegalovirus status with high specificity and sensitivity in both the original and validation cohorts. A later analysis reported that several top co-occurrence clusters appeared linked to parvovirus B19, influenza, CMV and Epstein-Barr virus. When HLA alleles, especially DR and DQ, strongly co-occurred, TCR associations were difficult to assign to individual alleles. Immune exposure information for the cohort was limited to CMV serostatus. An earlier analysis of approximately 500 of the donors showed that most TCR beta V segments appeared in productive rearrangements either about 90% or about 30% of the time, which broadly matched IMGT annotations. Correlated functional status among segregating V segments might be attributable to linkage disequilibrium, but an unknown experimental factor could not be ruled out. V-gene and J-gene trimming of TCR beta chains was associated with a missense DCLRE1C variant in a later genetic analysis, and the association was replicated in an independent cohort.

The sequencing sample was made of PBMCs. The clonotype comes from a woman aged 25-40 years in good health and CMV-seropositive. The rearrangement combines TRBV4-2 with TRBJ2-1; the D gene is perhaps TRBD1, on 6 matching bases. The bases are TGTGCCAGCAGTCTAAAACAGGGAGTTCACAATGAGCAGTTCTTC. This codes for CASSLKQGVHNEQFF.